The rows below give T cell receptor beta chains drawn from one sample of a study of CD8+ T cells in alopecia areata. The repertoire was sequenced with immunoSEQ multiplex PCR; TCRdb's copy has only in-frame clones and lacks some. The data show some 130,000 clones, with around three fifths seen just once and 4.5% to 5.5% held by the top ten. Here the sequenced sample was CD4+ T cells sorted from blood, taken at week 0. The receptor set was obtained from a human donor with alopecia areata. Each CDR3 is given with its conserved first and last residue. Each record gives: clone size, CDR3 length, J gene, V gene, D gene, CDR3 DNA, CDR3 protein. A D gene is named only where the DNA matches it firmly. Part of the rows lack a size; the others show once, few, many or a class for expanded clones.

once	16	TRBJ2-3	TRBV15	TRBD2	TGTGCCACCAGCAGAGCCAGCGGGGGGGTTACAGATACGCAGTATTTT	CATSRASGGVTDTQYF
-	14	TRBJ1-5	TRBV18	-	TGTGCCAGCTCACCCGGTTCAAGCAATCAGCCCCAGCATTTT	CASSPGSSNQPQHF
-	14	TRBJ1-2	TRBV18	-	TGTGCCAGCTCACCTCCAGAAGGCCGGCATGGCTACACCTTC	CASSPPEGRHGYTF
-	15	TRBJ1-2	TRBV7-2	-	TGTGCCAGCAGCTTAGCAGGGTCAGCTAACTATGGCTACACCTTC	CASSLAGSANYGYTF
-	16	TRBJ2-6	TRBV5-4	-	TGCGCCAGCAGCCAAGATCCGTCCGCTGGGGCCAACGTCCTGACTTTC	CASSQDPSAGANVLTF
few	13	TRBJ2-7	TRBV5-1	-	TGCGCCAGCAGCCCCGGGTACGCCTACGAGCAGTACTTC	CASSPGYAYEQYF
-	11	TRBJ2-7	TRBV29-1	-	TGCAGCGTTTCAACGGGCTACGAGCAGTACTTC	CSVSTGYEQYF
-	13	TRBJ1-1	TRBV7-6	-	TGTGCCAGCAGCTTTCAAGAGAACACTGAAGCTTTCTTT	CASSFQENTEAFF
-	13	TRBJ2-5	TRBV27	TRBD1	TGTGCCAGCAGTTTTTACAGGGGTGAGACCCAGTACTTC	CASSFYRGETQYF
-	14	TRBJ2-1	TRBV5-1	-	TGCGCCAGCAGCTTGGTAGGCGGGTACAATGAGCAGTTCTTC	CASSLVGGYNEQFF
once	13	TRBJ2-5	TRBV4-1	-	TGCGCCAGCAGCCGCCAGAGAGGCGAGACCCAGTACTTC	CASSRQRGETQYF
-	15	TRBJ2-3	TRBV7-2	TRBD1	TGTGCCAGCAGCCCGTTCGCACAGGGGGCAGATACGCAGTATTTT	CASSPFAQGADTQYF
few	12	TRBJ1-1	TRBV5-1	-	TGCGCCAGCAGCTCACAGGGTTGGGAAGCTTTCTTT	CASSSQGWEAFF
few	14	TRBJ2-1	TRBV5-1	TRBD1	TGCGCCAGCAGCCGAGGGACAGCTTACAATGAGCAGTTCTTC	CASSRGTAYNEQFF
-	13	TRBJ2-1	TRBV7-2	-	TGTGCCAGCAGCTTAGGCCCCTACAATGAGCAGTTCTTC	CASSLGPYNEQFF
-	15	TRBJ1-2	TRBV10-3	TRBD1	TGTGCCAGCTGGGGGGAGGACAGGGAAGTACGTGGCTACACCTTC	CASWGEDREVRGYTF